The 6 T cell receptor beta chains given below trace back to one sample, sequenced in a study of blood T cell repertoires in COVID-19 (dated by TCRdb to 2020 to 2021). Library prep was done by the immunoSEQ multiplex PCR assay. The source is immuneACCESS, and TCRdb retained only in-frame sequences with V and J called. Part of the clones is not carried over; for the studies checked, unresolved V genes explain less than half of this, and the remainder is unexplained. For this sample the table gives 150,000 to 200,000 clones, of which about 86% were detected only once. The ten most abundant clones make up around 8.6% of the sample. Sequenced material: peripheral blood. The receptor source for this set is a man in his forties or fifties with active or convalescent COVID-19.

Only one count was recorded for this clone. The chain has TRBV6-5 and TRBJ1-2; 12 nucleotides align to TRBD1. The CDR3 contains 13 residues. Trimming took 6 bases from V and 6 from J; bases not matched to a gene: 2. Germline CDR1 reads MNHEY; CDR2 reads SVGAGI. The CDR3 DNA is TGTGCCAGCAGGGGGGACAGGGGGCATGGCTACACCTTC. This translates into CASRGDRGHGYTF.

V and J are TRBV24-1 and TRBJ2-5; TRBD1 might be the D (6 bases). Trimming cost V 4 bases and J 1 base, with 12 bases left between them. In germline, CDR1 is KGHDR, CDR2 SFDVKD. The CDR3 has 15 residues. Here the CDR3 reads CATSETDRFQETQYF. Here the CDR3 DNA reads TGTGCCACCAGTGAAACTGACAGGTTCCAAGAGACCCAGTACTTC.

This clone has just one count. V is TRBV7-9 and J is TRBJ1-2, with 8 bases fitting TRBD1. The CDR3 is made up of 13 amino acids. After removal of 4 bases from V and 7 bases from J, the junction contained 5 bases not matched to a gene. Per germline, CDR1 SEHNR and CDR2 FQNEAQ (reference sequence). CDR3 sequence reads: CASSSQDRAGYTF. In DNA, the CDR3 is TGTGCCAGCAGCTCCCAGGACAGGGCTGGCTACACCTTC.

In this sample, this clone turned up a few times. The gene calls are TRBV5-1 and TRBJ2-6, with 12 bases aligning to TRBD2. The V gene end was trimmed by 0 bases and the J gene end by 0 bases; junction bases not matched to a gene: 4. The CDR3 is made up of 19 amino acids. The germline V gene has CDR1 SGHRS and CDR2 YFSETQ. The CDR3 DNA reads TGCGCCAGCAGCTTGGCCCCGGGACTAGCGGGCTCTGGGGCCAACGTCCTGACTTTC. Amino acid sequence: CASSLAPGLAGSGANVLTF.

This clone was seen only a few times. The CDR3 sequence: CATSRGLDSSYGYTF. The CDR3 DNA follows: TGTGCCACCAGCAGAGGCCTGGACAGTTCCTATGGCTACACCTTC. This chain connects TRBV15 to TRBJ1-2, with a possible D match to TRBD1 (6 bases). From germline, CDR1 is LNHNV and CDR2 YYDKDF (reference sequence). The CDR3 consists of 15 residues. Trimming left V 1 base short and J 4 bases short, with 13 bases between.

The CDR3: CAWNGGGEKLFF. The CDR3 region has the DNA TGTGCCTGGAACGGGGGAGGTGAAAAACTGTTTTTT. The rearrangement joins TRBV30 to TRBJ1-4; tentative D call: TRBD1 (5 bases). Germline loops: CDR1 GTSNPN, CDR2 SVGIG (reference sequence). The V and J ends lost 4 bases and 7 bases respectively, with 10 bases between them. The CDR3 extends over 12 amino acids.